This TCR beta chain is from a study of hypomethylating agent response in myelodysplastic syndrome. Here immunoSEQ multiplex PCR was the method, and the copy in TCRdb shows in-frame clones only, minus some. The sample yields some 5,000 clones, less than 85% seen once. The sequence came from a human donor with myelodysplastic syndrome. Specimen: bone marrow, collected before or after starting hypomethylating agent treatment for myelodysplastic syndrome (not recorded which).

CDR3 sequence reads: CASSLKPEMKGAGYTF. The CDR3 DNA reads as TGTGCCAGCAGCTTAAAACCTGAAATGAAGGGTGCTGGCTACACCTTC. The V gene is TRBV7-6, the J gene TRBJ1-2; D is unresolved. The CDR3 extends over 16 amino acids. The ends were cut back, 2 bases at V and 7 bases at J, with 20 bases in the middle. Germline loops: CDR1 SGHVS, CDR2 FNYEAQ.